This T cell receptor (beta chain) was documented in a study of cytomegalovirus exposure and HLA in healthy donors. Germline V gene lookup returns CDR1 LNHDA and CDR2 SQIVND (reference sequence). V dropped 5 bases and J dropped 4; count of bases not matched to a gene: 7. This CDR3 has 14 residues. Researchers ran the PCR with 60 Vbeta and 13 Jbeta primers. Only in-frame clones appear in the TCRdb table, and some are missing; sequencing was by immunoSEQ multiplex PCR. The profile shows approximately 240,000 clones, 80% to 90% of them singletons. Donors likely had unrecorded immune exposures despite being nominally healthy when sampled.

The sample was PBMCs. The chain joins TRBV19 to TRBJ1-1; 7 nucleotides agree with TRBD1. The clonotype comes from a woman younger than 30 in good health and CMV-seronegative. The CDR3 is CASSVLTGRTEAFF. For the CDR3, the DNA is TGTGCCAGTAGTGTATTGACAGGGCGCACTGAAGCTTTCTTT.